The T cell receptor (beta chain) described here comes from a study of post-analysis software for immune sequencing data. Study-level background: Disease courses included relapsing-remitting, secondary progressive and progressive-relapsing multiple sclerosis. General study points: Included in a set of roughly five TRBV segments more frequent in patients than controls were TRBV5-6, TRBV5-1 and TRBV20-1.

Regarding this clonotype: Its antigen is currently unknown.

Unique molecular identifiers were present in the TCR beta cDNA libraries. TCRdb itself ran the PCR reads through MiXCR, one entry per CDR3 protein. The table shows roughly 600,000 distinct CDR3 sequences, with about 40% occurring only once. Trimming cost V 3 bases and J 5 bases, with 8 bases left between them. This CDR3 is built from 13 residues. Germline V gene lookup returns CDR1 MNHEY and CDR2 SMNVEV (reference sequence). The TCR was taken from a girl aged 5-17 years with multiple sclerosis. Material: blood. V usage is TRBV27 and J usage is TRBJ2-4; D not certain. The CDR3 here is CASSLGFQNIQYF. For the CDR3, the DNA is TGTGCCAGCAGTTTGGGTTTTCAAAACATTCAGTACTTC.